The TCR beta chain described here comes from a study of T cell repertoires in aging, cancer and after chemotherapy. Germline V gene lookup returns CDR1 LNHDA and CDR2 SQIVND (reference sequence). The V end lost 5 bases, the J end lost 2 bases, and 12 bases lay between the germline ends. CDR3 size: 15 residues. Whole-study results and caveats: Rebound thymic output was suggested by rising median generation probability during chemotherapy in each cancer cohort. Age-matched healthy donors had significantly more diverse, less clonal blood TCR repertoires than untreated cancer patients.

TCR beta rearrangements were amplified from peripheral blood genomic DNA. This clonotype is labeled as large. The target antigen is unknown. A mixed TRB-A/B primer pool amplified rearranged TRB by multiplex touch-down PCR. TCRdb itself ran the multiplex PCR reads through MiXCR, one entry per CDR3 protein. The sample yields about 3,000 distinct CDR3 sequences, 45% to 55% seen once. The receptor was derived from a human donor with a blood cancer. The chain has TRBV19 and TRBJ2-2; maybe TRBD1 (6 bases). Material: blood. CDR3 DNA: TGTGCCAGTAGTTATAGGACAGCAAACACCGGGGAGCTGTTTTTT. Amino acids: CASSYRTANTGELFF.